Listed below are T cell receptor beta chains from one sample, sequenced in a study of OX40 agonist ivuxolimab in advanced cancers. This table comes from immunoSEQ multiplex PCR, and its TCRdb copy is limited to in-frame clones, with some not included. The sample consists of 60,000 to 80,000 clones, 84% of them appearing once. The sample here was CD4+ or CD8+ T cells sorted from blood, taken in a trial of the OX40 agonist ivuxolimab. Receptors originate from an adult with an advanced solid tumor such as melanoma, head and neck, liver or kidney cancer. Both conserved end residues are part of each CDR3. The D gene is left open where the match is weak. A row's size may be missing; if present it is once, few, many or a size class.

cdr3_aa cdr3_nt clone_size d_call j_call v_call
CASSQGGLTDNEQFF TGTGCCAGCAGCCAAGGAGGACTAACCGACAATGAGCAGTTCTTC - - TRBJ2-1 TRBV4-2
CASSSDRGTYNEQFF TGTGCCAGCAGCTCGGACAGGGGGACCTACAATGAGCAGTTCTTC - TRBD1 TRBJ2-1 TRBV11-1
CASSTGTSGVSSYEQYF TGTGCCAGTAGTACCGGGACTAGCGGGGTAAGCTCCTACGAGCAGTACTTC - TRBD2 TRBJ2-7 TRBV19
CASSAGTGGNEQYF TGTGCCAGCAGTGCCGGGACAGGGGGCAACGAGCAGTACTTC - TRBD1 TRBJ2-7 TRBV27
CASSPDRGMNTEAFF TGTGCCAGCTCACCAGACAGGGGTATGAACACTGAAGCTTTCTTT once TRBD1 TRBJ1-1 TRBV18
CASSTARQGLYF TGTGCCAGCAGTACCGCCCGACAGGGCCTGTACTTC - TRBD1 TRBJ2-7 TRBV6-6
CASSDADTQYF TGTGCCAGCAGCGACGCAGATACGCAGTATTTT - - TRBJ2-3 TRBV7-9
CASSVSWEQETQYF TGTGCCAGCAGTGTAAGCTGGGAACAAGAGACCCAGTACTTC - - TRBJ2-5 TRBV6-6
CASTTRQGGSYEQYF TGTGCCAGTACCACGAGACAGGGGGGCTCCTACGAGCAGTACTTC - TRBD1 TRBJ2-7 TRBV19
CASSPDRVSYNEQFF TGTGCCAGCTCACCTGACAGGGTCTCCTACAATGAGCAGTTCTTC once TRBD1 TRBJ2-1 TRBV18
CASSNGPGQGYEQYF TGTGCCAGCAGCAACGGCCCGGGACAGGGCTACGAGCAGTACTTC - TRBD1 TRBJ2-7 TRBV5-5
CASSPEPQHF TGTGCCAGCAGCCCCGAACCCCAGCATTTT - - TRBJ1-5 TRBV14
CASIGPGNTEAFF TGTGCCAGCATCGGCCCAGGGAACACTGAAGCTTTCTTT few - TRBJ1-1 TRBV6-5
CASSQGQGSYGYTF TGTGCCAGCAGTCAAGGACAGGGGTCCTATGGCTACACCTTC - TRBD1 TRBJ1-2 TRBV28
CAGQGRRDGYNEQFF TGTGCCGGACAGGGGAGGCGGGATGGTTACAATGAGCAGTTCTTC - TRBD1 TRBJ2-1 TRBV5-6
CASSSMGEDGYTF TGTGCCAGCAGTTCTATGGGGGAGGACGGCTACACCTTC - - TRBJ1-2 TRBV28
CASRPRLAGEQYF TGTGCCAGCAGGCCTCGACTAGCAGGCGAGCAGTACTTC - TRBD2 TRBJ2-7 TRBV2
CASSLGVRRTYNEQFF TGTGCCAGCAGCTTGGGGGTCCGACGTACCTACAATGAGCAGTTCTTC - - TRBJ2-1 TRBV5-5
CASTLDTGGQYF TGTGCCAGCACCTTGGACACAGGGGGACAGTACTTC - TRBD1 TRBJ2-5 TRBV6-1
CASSMMDRYEQYF TGTGCCAGTAGTATGATGGACAGATACGAGCAGTACTTC - - TRBJ2-7 TRBV19
CASAEYGAFGEETQYF TGCGCCAGCGCAGAGTATGGGGCCTTTGGGGAAGAGACCCAGTACTTC - - TRBJ2-5 TRBV5-1
CASGLEGRGNEQFF TGTGCTAGTGGTTTGGAGGGGAGGGGCAATGAGCAGTTCTTC - TRBD2 TRBJ2-1 TRBV12-5
CASSQGGQALRDF TGTGCCAGCAGCCAAGGGGGACAGGCCCTTCGGGACTTC - TRBD1 TRBJ2-4 TRBV14
CASSLGTDKFGYTF TGCGCCAGCAGCCTAGGGACAGATAAATTTGGCTACACCTTC once TRBD1 TRBJ1-2 TRBV5-1
CASSLKGLADEQYF TGTGCCAGCAGCTTAAAGGGACTAGCGGACGAGCAGTACTTC - TRBD2 TRBJ2-7 TRBV7-9
CSVAGDSDNEQFF TGCAGCGTTGCGGGGGATTCGGACAATGAGCAGTTCTTC - - TRBJ2-1 TRBV29-1
CASSELGGASSQHF TGTGCCAGCAGTGAATTGGGAGGGGCTTCTTCCCAGCATTTT - - TRBJ1-5 TRBV6-1
CASSETSGETQYF TGTGCCAGCAGCGAGACTAGCGGGGAGACCCAGTACTTC - TRBD2 TRBJ2-5 TRBV9
CASSRTGYTGELFF TGTGCCAGCAGCCGCACAGGGTACACCGGGGAGCTGTTTTTT - - TRBJ2-2 TRBV11-3
CASSLEPVTSGSYEQFF TGTGCCAGCAGCTTAGAGCCGGTGACTAGCGGGTCCTATGAGCAGTTCTTC - TRBD2 TRBJ2-1 TRBV13
CASSPGLAKNEQFF TGTGCCAGCAGTCCGGGACTAGCCAAGAATGAGCAGTTCTTC few TRBD2 TRBJ2-1 TRBV28
CASSSRGQGTYEQYF TGCGCCAGCAGCTCCCGTGGACAGGGGACCTACGAGCAGTACTTC - TRBD1 TRBJ2-7 TRBV4-1
CASSLVGGSITETQYF TGTGCCAGCAGCCTGGTGGGCGGGAGCATCACAGAGACCCAGTACTTC - TRBD2 TRBJ2-5 TRBV11-2
CASSHEPGNSAEQYF TGTGCCAGCAGCCATGAACCGGGAAATTCAGCCGAGCAGTACTTC - - TRBJ2-7 TRBV11-2
CAISVSSREGYTF TGTGCCATCAGTGTTTCGAGCAGGGAGGGCTACACCTTC few - TRBJ1-2 TRBV10-3
CASSPGDYGYTF TGTGCCAGCAGTCCTGGGGACTATGGCTACACCTTC - - TRBJ1-2 TRBV6-6
CASSTLSGSTYEQYF TGCGCCAGCAGCACCCTTAGCGGGAGCACCTACGAGCAGTACTTC - TRBD2 TRBJ2-7 TRBV4-3
CASSLDRLSYNEQFF TGTGCCAGCAGCTTGGACAGACTCTCCTACAATGAGCAGTTCTTC few - TRBJ2-1 TRBV5-6